What follows are 18 T cell receptor beta chains derived from one specimen sequenced in a study of cytomegalovirus exposure and HLA in healthy donors (dated by TCRdb to the late 2010s). Libraries were made using the immunoSEQ multiplex PCR assay. The multiplex PCR relied on a mix of 60 forward primers for TCR Vbeta segments and 13 reverse primers for TCR Jbeta segments. TCRdb took over this immuneACCESS table, retaining in-frame rearrangements with V and J assigned. Such tables are incomplete; in checked studies, under half of the missing clones stem from an unresolved V gene, and the remainder is unexplained. This sample has approximately 90,000 clones in its table, and roughly 80% of those were observed once. The ten largest clonotypes hold about 1.4% of the sample. Sequenced input: PBMCs. Every receptor here comes from a male donor in good health and CMV-seronegative.

V gene TRBV7-6 combines with J gene TRBJ1-6, with 10 bases fitting TRBD1. This CDR3 contains 16 residues. Germline V gene sequence: CDR1 SGHVS, CDR2 FNYEAQ. J was trimmed by 8 bases and V by 5 bases; bases with no gene match: 9. The CDR3 protein is CASSPRTGGVDSPLHF. The CDR3 nucleotides read TGTGCCAGCAGCCCGCGGACAGGGGGTGTTGATTCACCCCTCCACTTT.

A few counts support this clone. The CDR3, as DNA: TGTGCCAGCAGTTACTCGGGCCCTCAGGCGACAGATACGCAGTATTTT. Its translation is CASSYSGPQATDTQYF. The chain uses TRBV6-5 and TRBJ2-3; D gene ambiguous. CDR3 length equals 16 residues. Germline V gene sequence: CDR1 MNHEY, CDR2 SVGAGI. V was pared by 0 bases and J by 3 bases, with 13 bases between.

This chain uses TRBV5-4 with TRBJ2-2, with 9 bases that match TRBD2. The trim removed 2 bases at V and 6 bases at J, leaving 5 bases unmatched. This CDR3 contains 15 residues. Germline V gene lookup returns CDR1 SGHNT and CDR2 YYREEE (reference sequence). The CDR3 DNA reads TGTGCCAGCAGCTTCGGGACTAGCTACGCCGGGGAGCTGTTTTTT. It specifies CASSFGTSYAGELFF.

The chain has TRBV28 and TRBJ2-7, with 7 bases matching TRBD1. This CDR3 has 15 residues. V trimming: 6 bases; J trimming: 4 bases; junction bases outside the gene matches: 12. CDR1 MDHEN and CDR2 SYDVKM come from the germline V gene. The CDR3 protein is CASSSQTGFDYEQYF. The CDR3, as DNA: TGTGCCAGCAGCTCCCAGACAGGGTTTGATTACGAGCAGTACTTC.

This chain joins TRBV2 and TRBJ1-1, with 7 nucleotides matching TRBD1. The germline V gene has CDR1 SNHLY and CDR2 FYNNEI. The length of the CDR3 is 14 residues. J was trimmed by 1 base and V by 6 bases; bases with no gene match: 5. CDR3 amino acids: CASRWDSKNTEAFF. In DNA form, the CDR3 reads TGTGCCAGCAGGTGGGACAGTAAGAACACTGAAGCTTTCTTT.

V gene TRBV29-1 combines with J gene TRBJ1-4, with 11 bases aligning to TRBD1. Per germline, CDR1 SQVTM and CDR2 ANQGSEA. The J segment lost 8 bases and the V segment lost 5 bases, leaving 7 bases of the junction unmatched. The CDR3 extends over 14 amino acids. CDR3 DNA sequence: TGCAGCGTTCAGGCCGGGACAGGGGGGGAAAAACTGTTTTTT. Translated: CSVQAGTGGEKLFF.

The V gene is TRBV20-1, the J gene TRBJ1-2; D ambiguous. CDR1 and CDR2 from the germline V gene are DFQATT and SNEGSKA (reference sequence). The CDR3 has 9 amino acids. The ends were cut back, 7 bases at V and 14 bases at J, with 14 bases in the middle. The CDR3 bases are TGCAGTGTTCCGACCGAGCGGACCTTC. This gives the protein CSVPTERTF.

The rearrangement joins TRBV19 to TRBJ1-4; TRBD1 agrees at 11 bases. Per germline, CDR1 LNHDA and CDR2 SQIVND (reference sequence). CDR3 length: 15 amino acids. With V trimmed by 5 bases and J by 7 bases, 6 bases remained unmatched. CDR3 protein: CASSPGQGVSEKLFF. CDR3 DNA: TGTGCCAGTAGTCCGGGACAGGGGGTTAGTGAAAAACTGTTTTTT.

V usage is TRBV11-3 and J usage is TRBJ2-1; 10 positions agree with TRBD1. Germline lookup yields CDR1 SGHNT and CDR2 YENEEA. Losses at the gene ends were 5 bases for V and 10 bases for J; bases not matched to a gene: 11. This CDR3 is 15 amino acids long. The CDR3, as DNA: TGTGCCAGCAGCCCTTCCGGGACAGGGGAACGAGAGCAGTTCTTC. Its translation is CASSPSGTGEREQFF.

The chain uses TRBV29-1 and TRBJ2-7; TRBD1 agrees at 10 bases. Germline V gene sequence: CDR1 SQVTM, CDR2 ANQGSEA. With V trimmed by 4 bases and J by 3 bases, 12 bases remained unmatched. CDR3 length: 16 amino acids. The DNA for the CDR3 is TGCAGCGTTGCGGGACAGGGGCCGCCTCCCCTCTACGAGCAGTACTTC. It specifies CSVAGQGPPPLYEQYF.

This rearrangement joins TRBV28 to TRBJ2-3; D gene ambiguous. V was trimmed by 5 bases and J by 1 base, leaving 13 bases between them. The CDR3 has 15 amino acids. The germline V gene encodes CDR1 MDHEN and CDR2 SYDVKM. CDR3 loop: CASSQQLTGTDTQYF. CDR3 coding DNA: TGTGCCAGCAGTCAACAGTTAACTGGCACAGATACGCAGTATTTT. Full variable domain (remainder filled in from reference TRBV28 and TRBJ2-3): DVKVTQSSRYLVKRTGEKVFLECVQDMDHENMFWYRQDPGLGLRLIYFSYDVKMKEKGDIPEGYSVSREKKERFSLILESASTNQTSMYLCASSQQLTGTDTQYFGPGTRLTVL.

The V and J genes are TRBV11-2 and TRBJ1-5; D call uncertain. Germline V CDR1 and CDR2: SGHAT, FQNNGV. Trimming took 5 bases from V and 4 from J, leaving 12 bases between them. This CDR3 is built from 14 residues. The CDR3 DNA reads TGTGCCAGCAGCAGTATAACAGAAAATCAGCCCCAGCATTTT. Translation: CASSSITENQPQHF.

V gene TRBV5-6 combines with J gene TRBJ1-3, with 7 bases fitting TRBD1. With V trimmed by 2 bases and J by 4 bases, 15 bases remained unmatched. The CDR3 runs to 18 residues. The V gene's germline CDR1 is SGHDT and CDR2 YYEEEE. The CDR3 reads CASSFRGSEGASGNTIYF. The DNA for the CDR3 is TGTGCCAGCAGCTTTCGAGGTTCGGAGGGGGCTTCGGGAAACACCATATATTTT.

This clone was seen once. The V call is TRBV28, the J call TRBJ1-1; TRBD1 aligns across 12 bases. V shed 4 bases and J 6 bases; nucleotides not matched to a gene: 9. This CDR3 is 16 amino acids long. The V gene's germline CDR1 is MDHEN and CDR2 SYDVKM. This CDR3 reads CASSSWGQGASAEAFF. For the CDR3, the DNA is TGTGCCAGCAGTTCTTGGGGACAGGGGGCTTCTGCTGAAGCTTTCTTT.

The J gene is TRBJ1-2, the V gene TRBV2; TRBD1 agrees at 7 bases. The CDR3 contains 14 residues. Germline CDR1 is SNHLY and CDR2 is FYNNEI. Trimming removed 10 bases from V and 3 bases from J; junction bases left unmatched: 11. The CDR3 DNA is TGTGCCACCCGACAGGGTGCAAGAGACTATGGCTACACCTTC. It is translated as CATRQGARDYGYTF.

The chain employs TRBV9 and TRBJ1-1, with TRBD1 matching 8 bases. V gave up 3 bases and J gave up 1 base; unmatched junction bases: 14. CDR1 and CDR2 (germline): SGDLS, YYNGEE. The CDR3 spans 18 residues. CDR3 in DNA: TGTGCCAGCAGCGGTCCCCGGGACAGGAAGCAGGAGAACACTGAAGCTTTCTTT. As protein: CASSGPRDRKQENTEAFF.

The V gene is TRBV7-9, the J gene TRBJ2-1; 8 bases are shared with TRBD1. Trimming cost V 2 bases and J 8 bases; bases outside gene matches: 11. Germline V gene data show CDR1 as SEHNR and CDR2 as FQNEAQ (reference sequence). There are 16 residues in the CDR3. CDR3 sequence: CASSLPTTGEVHEQFF. CDR3 bases: TGTGCCAGCAGCTTACCTACGACAGGGGAGGTTCATGAGCAGTTCTTC.

This clone came up once. CDR3 in DNA: TGTGCCAGTAGTATACCCCGGGACAGGGTCTTCATCAGCAATCAGCCCCAGCATTTT. Amino acid sequence: CASSIPRDRVFISNQPQHF. The chain joins TRBV19 to TRBJ1-5, with 9 bases aligning to TRBD1. CDR3 size: 19 residues. Trimming took 2 bases from V and 1 from J; bases not matched to a gene: 12. CDR1 is LNHDA, CDR2 SQIVND, per germline (reference sequence).